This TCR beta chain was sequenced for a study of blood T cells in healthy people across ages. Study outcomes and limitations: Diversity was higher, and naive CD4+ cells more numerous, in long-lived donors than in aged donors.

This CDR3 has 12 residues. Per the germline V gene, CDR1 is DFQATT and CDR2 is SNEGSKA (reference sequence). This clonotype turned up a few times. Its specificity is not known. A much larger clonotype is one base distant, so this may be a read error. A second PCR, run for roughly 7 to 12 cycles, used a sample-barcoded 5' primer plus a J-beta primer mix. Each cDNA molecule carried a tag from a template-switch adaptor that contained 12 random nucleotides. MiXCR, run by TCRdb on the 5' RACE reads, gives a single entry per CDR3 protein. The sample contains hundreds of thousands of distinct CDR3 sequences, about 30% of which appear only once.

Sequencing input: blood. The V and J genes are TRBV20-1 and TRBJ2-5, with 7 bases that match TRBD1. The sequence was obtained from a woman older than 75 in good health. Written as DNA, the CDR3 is TGCAGGGCTAGAGACAGGGTCGAGACCCAGTACTTC. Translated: CRARDRVETQYF.